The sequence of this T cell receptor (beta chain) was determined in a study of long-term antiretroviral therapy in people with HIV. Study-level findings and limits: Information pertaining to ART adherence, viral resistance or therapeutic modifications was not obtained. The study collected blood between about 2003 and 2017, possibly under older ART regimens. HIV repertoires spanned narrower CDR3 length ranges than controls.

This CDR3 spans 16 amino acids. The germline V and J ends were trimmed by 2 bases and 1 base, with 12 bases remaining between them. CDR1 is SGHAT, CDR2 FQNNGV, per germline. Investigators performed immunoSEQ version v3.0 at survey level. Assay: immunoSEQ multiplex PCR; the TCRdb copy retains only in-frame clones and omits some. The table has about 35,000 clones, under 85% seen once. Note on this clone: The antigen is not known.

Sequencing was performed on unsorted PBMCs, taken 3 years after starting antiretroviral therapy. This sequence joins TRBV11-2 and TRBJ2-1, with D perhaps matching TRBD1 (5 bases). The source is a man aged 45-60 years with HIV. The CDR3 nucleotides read TGTGCCAGCAGCTTATATCCATCAGGGTCCTACAATGAGCAGTTCTTC. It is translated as CASSLYPSGSYNEQFF.